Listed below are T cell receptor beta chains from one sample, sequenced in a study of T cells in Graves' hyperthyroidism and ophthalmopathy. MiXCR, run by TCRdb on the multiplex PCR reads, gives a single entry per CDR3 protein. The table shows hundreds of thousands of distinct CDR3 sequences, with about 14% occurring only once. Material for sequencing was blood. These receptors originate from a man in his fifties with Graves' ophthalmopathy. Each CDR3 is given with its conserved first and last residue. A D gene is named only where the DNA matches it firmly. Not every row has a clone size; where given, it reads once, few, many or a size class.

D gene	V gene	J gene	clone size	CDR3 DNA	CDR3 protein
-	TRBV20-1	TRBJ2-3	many	TGCAGTGCTAGAGATCAAACTAGAGGGGGGACAGATACGCAGTATTTT	CSARDQTRGGTDTQYF
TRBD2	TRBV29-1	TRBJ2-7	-	TGCAGCGTTGTATTAGCGGGAGGGGGGTTCGAGCAGTACTTC	CSVVLAGGGFEQYF
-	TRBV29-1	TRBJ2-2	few	TGCAGCGTGGCACAGGGCATCGGGGAGCTGTTTTTT	CSVAQGIGELFF
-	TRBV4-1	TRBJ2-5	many	TGCGCCAGCAGCCAAGTAGCAGGGCAAGAGACCCAGTACTTC	CASSQVAGQETQYF
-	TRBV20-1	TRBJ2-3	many	TGCAGTGCTAGCCTAGGAGAAAACACAGATACGCAGTATTTT	CSASLGENTDTQYF
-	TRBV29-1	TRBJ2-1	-	TGCAGCGTTGGGGCGGGACGACCACCCTACAATGAGCAGTTCTTC	CSVGAGRPPYNEQFF
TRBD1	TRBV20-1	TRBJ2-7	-	TGCAGTGCAACAGGACAGGGGGATCTAGTGGCCTACGAGCAGTACTTC	CSATGQGDLVAYEQYF
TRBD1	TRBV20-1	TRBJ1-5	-	TGCAGTGCTAGTGACCTCGCCAGACAGGGGGCGTATCAGCCCCAGCATTTT	CSASDLARQGAYQPQHF
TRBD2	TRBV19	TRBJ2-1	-	TGTGCCAGCACCCAAGCGGGAGGGCCGGTAGATGAGCAGTCCTTC	CASTQAGGPVDEQSF
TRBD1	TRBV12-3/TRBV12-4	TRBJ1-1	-	TGTGCCAGCAGCCACAGGGGGCTCTCTCTCAGCACTGAAGCTTTCTTT	CASSHRGLSLSTEAFF